The 3 T cell receptor beta chains below all came from one sample that was sequenced in a study of T-cell memory formation after mild COVID-19. TCRdb called the 5' RACE reads again in MiXCR, with one record for every CDR3 protein. The sample lists 57,000 or so distinct CDR3 sequences; about 9.4% were seen once. The source material was PBMCs or a T cell subset sorted from them (not recorded which). These receptors originate from a man aged 18 to 35 who had mild COVID-19 (a few samples of this study predate the infection). Cell type and time point are not known.

The gene calls are TRBV7-2 and TRBJ1-1; D not resolved. Per germline, CDR1 SGHTA and CDR2 FQGNSA. This CDR3 comprises 13 residues. V gave up 4 bases and J gave up 2 bases, with 8 bases separating them. CDR3 loop: CASSYDINTEAFF. The DNA of the CDR3 is TGTGCCAGCAGCTATGACATTAACACTGAAGCTTTCTTT.

This clonotype was observed a few times. The CDR3 reads CASSPGRKGGDTQYF. CDR3 nucleotide sequence: TGCGCCAGCAGCCCTGGCCGGAAAGGAGGAGATACGCAGTATTTT. The chain links TRBV4-3 to TRBJ2-3, with a tentative D call TRBD2 (5 bases). Germline V gene data show CDR1 as LGHNA and CDR2 as YSLEER. V dropped 4 bases and J dropped 5 bases, with 16 bases sitting between them. This CDR3 comprises 15 residues.

A few counts support this clonotype. The rearrangement uses TRBV29-1 and TRBJ1-2; D not certain. There are 10 residues in the CDR3. V was trimmed by 3 bases and J by 6 bases, leaving 5 bases between them. CDR1 SQVTM and CDR2 ANQGSEA come from the germline V gene. The CDR3, as DNA: TGCAGCGTTGACAGTAATGGCTACACCTTC. Protein: CSVDSNGYTF.